This is a list of T cell receptor beta chains from one sample in a study of blood T cell repertoires in COVID-19. Only in-frame clones appear in the TCRdb table, and some are missing; sequencing was by immunoSEQ multiplex PCR. This sample has about 170,000 clones; about 83% occur once, and the top ten carry approximately 3.3%. Sequencing was performed on peripheral blood. The source of these receptors is a man aged 18 to 35 with active or convalescent COVID-19. Each CDR3 is given without its conserved first and last residue. The order of the fields is V gene, J gene, clone size, CDR3 protein. Clone size appears in some rows only: once, few, many, or a class for an expanded clone.

>TRBV5-1|TRBJ2-7|NA
ASSVGLNKKYEQY
>TRBV24-1|TRBJ1-1|NA
ATSYPGDAGKNTEAF
>TRBV5-4|TRBJ2-2|once
ASTNWGLAGNTGELF
>TRBV11-2|TRBJ1-6|many
ASSLEGVGSPLH
>TRBV11-2|TRBJ2-2|NA
ASSLARPGLTGELF
>TRBV3-1/TRBV3-2|TRBJ2-3|NA
ASSQDPLAGSQDTQY
>TRBV6-5|TRBJ2-5|NA
ASSSQGGLETQY
>TRBV13|TRBJ1-4|NA
ASSLGVTNRWRGKLF
>TRBV3-1/TRBV3-2|TRBJ1-5|NA
ASSQFGTGSNQPQH
>TRBV11-2|TRBJ2-3|NA
ASSSPAQTGSTDTQY
>TRBV5-4|TRBJ1-2|NA
ASSLRGGEGYT
>TRBV5-1|TRBJ2-1|few
ASSPIISTNNEQF
>TRBV5-5|TRBJ2-2|NA
ASSPARGGNGELF
>TRBV28|TRBJ2-2|NA
ASSLGTSGGSGELF
>TRBV28|TRBJ1-2|NA
ASRGTGWDYGYT
>TRBV24-1|TRBJ1-1|NA
ATRTTQGGAF
>TRBV27|TRBJ1-6|NA
ASSPITGTNTLH
>TRBV4-2|TRBJ2-5|NA
ASSQDRETQY
>TRBV7-2|TRBJ1-5|NA
ASSLGPNQPQH
>TRBV5-5|TRBJ2-3|NA
ASKQGEGAPTDTQY
>TRBV5-1|TRBJ1-2|once
ASSLRQGLGGYT
>TRBV28|TRBJ1-6|once
ASSSGPYNSPLH
>TRBV3-1/TRBV3-2|TRBJ1-4|few
ASSQPGGGEKLF
>TRBV5-1|TRBJ2-3|NA
ASSFLTGGTDTQY
>TRBV18|TRBJ1-2|NA
ASSPLTANYGYT
>TRBV13|TRBJ2-2|NA
ASSPPNTGELF
>TRBV12-3/TRBV12-4|TRBJ2-2|NA
ASRSTWELF
>TRBV12-3/TRBV12-4|TRBJ1-5|NA
ASSRQGPQH
>TRBV27|TRBJ2-1|NA
ASSLSGTSGYNEQF
>TRBV18|TRBJ1-3|NA
ASSPTGYTGNTIY
>TRBV7-6|TRBJ2-2|NA
ASSLIFGTSGLTGELF
>TRBV10-2|TRBJ2-1|few
ASGGGTLNNEQF
>TRBV19|TRBJ2-3|once
ASGDRGTDTQY
>TRBV29-1|TRBJ2-7|few
SVYGTANYEQY
>TRBV27|TRBJ2-2|once
ASSFYPVRGELF
>TRBV24-1|TRBJ1-3|NA
ATSDFVYRNTIY
>TRBV5-1|TRBJ2-3|NA
ASSLDVGNTDTQY
>TRBV29-1|TRBJ1-2|NA
SVGQGRDGYT
>TRBV10-2|TRBJ2-7|NA
ASSERDRGYYEQY
>TRBV24-1|TRBJ2-7|NA
ATSDRTRFSYEQY
>TRBV15|TRBJ1-2|NA
ATSRTAASYGYT
>TRBV6-5|TRBJ1-2|few
ASSRDREYGYT
>TRBV19|TRBJ1-1|NA
ASSGTPDTEAF
>TRBV6-2/TRBV6-3|TRBJ2-1|NA
ASSYGGSSYNEQF
>TRBV7-9|TRBJ1-4|NA
ASSFGGQASEKLF
>TRBV1|TRBJ2-5|NA
TSSPGAGGKTQY
>TRBV28|TRBJ2-1|NA
ASSQVQEQF